Following are 11 T cell receptor beta chains from one sample sequenced in a study of CD8 T cells in Susac syndrome. RNA, at roughly 0.45 to 1 ug, was reverse transcribed with random hexamers. One entry per CDR3 protein results from TCRdb running MiXCR on the immunoSEQ multiplex PCR reads. The sample contains roughly 180,000 distinct CDR3 sequences, about 95% of which appear only once. What was sequenced was CD4+ T cells from PBMCs. The receptors come from a human donor in good health.

V gene TRBV4-3 combines with J gene TRBJ1-2; D remains unclear. The germline CDR1 and CDR2 sequences are LGHNA and YSLEER. V lost 0 bases and J 4 bases, leaving 15 bases between the germline ends. CDR3 length: 16 amino acids. CDR3 loop: CASSQDSSLEGYGYTF. CDR3 nucleotide sequence: TGCGCCAGCAGCCAAGATTCAAGCTTAGAGGGCTATGGCTACACCTTC.

CDR3 sequence reads: CSAPRVRYEQYF. CDR3 nucleotides: TGCAGTGCCCCCAGGGTGCGGTACGAGCAGTACTTC. The chain is built from TRBV20-1 and TRBJ2-7, with D possibly being TRBD1 (5 bases). The CDR3 runs to 12 residues. Trimming stripped 6 bases from V and 4 bases from J, with 13 bases between. The germline CDR1 and CDR2 sequences are DFQATT and SNEGSKA (reference sequence).

J is TRBJ1-2 and V is TRBV30; D call uncertain. V lost 1 base and J lost 2, with 5 bases in between. The germline gives CDR1 GTSNPN, CDR2 SVGIG (reference sequence). The CDR3 loop spans 12 amino acids. CDR3 sequence: CAWSAENYGYTF. For the CDR3, the DNA is TGTGCCTGGAGTGCAGAAAACTATGGCTACACCTTC.

The rearrangement links TRBV18 to TRBJ2-3; D not certain. Trimming left V 6 bases short and J 4 bases short, with 11 bases between. Germline CDR1 is KGHSH and CDR2 is LQKENI. This CDR3 comprises 13 residues. CDR3 nucleotide sequence: TGTGCCAGCTCCCCCGATCGGTCAGATACGCAGTATTTT. Protein product: CASSPDRSDTQYF.

This chain uses TRBV12-3 or TRBV12-4 with TRBJ2-3; 10 bases align to TRBD1. With 3 bases clipped from V and 4 bases from J, the junction kept 4 bases outside the gene matches. The CDR3 loop spans 15 amino acids. CDR3: CASSFGQGGADTQYF. The CDR3 DNA reads as TGTGCCAGCAGTTTTGGACAGGGGGGCGCAGATACGCAGTATTTT.

This rearrangement joins TRBV3-1 to TRBJ2-5, with D uncertain. CDR3 length: 13 residues. The V gene lost 4 bases and the J gene lost 5 bases, with 11 bases spanning the gap. Germline V lookup: CDR1 LGHDT, CDR2 YNNKEL (reference sequence). The CDR3, as DNA: TGTGCCAGCAGCCGAGAGTGGGCGGAGACCCAGTACTTC. Protein product: CASSREWAETQYF.

The rearrangement links TRBV6-6 to TRBJ1-2; 7 nucleotides line up with TRBD1. Germline lookup yields CDR1 MNHNY and CDR2 SVGAGI (reference sequence). The CDR3 is 13 residues long. The J segment lost 5 bases and the V segment lost 7 bases, leaving 7 bases of the junction unmatched. The CDR3 loop reads CASTTGVRYGYTF. The CDR3, as DNA: TGTGCCAGCACTACAGGGGTGCGGTATGGCTACACCTTC.

J is TRBJ1-2 and V is TRBV30; D is uncertain. The CDR3 has 13 residues. Trimming shortened V by 5 bases and J by 0 bases, and 10 bases separated the two germline ends. Germline V lookup: CDR1 GTSNPN, CDR2 SVGIG (reference sequence). The CDR3 DNA reads TGTGCCTGGGGACGAGCTTCTAACTATGGCTACACCTTC. It specifies CAWGRASNYGYTF.

The chain carries TRBV29-1 and TRBJ2-7, with 11 bases lining up with TRBD2. Losses at the gene ends were 4 bases for V and 3 bases for J; bases not matched to a gene: 8. Germline values: CDR1 SQVTM, CDR2 ANQGSEA. The CDR3 covers 15 residues. The chain's CDR3 is CSVVFGTSGFYEQYF. CDR3 nucleotide sequence: TGCAGCGTTGTTTTTGGGACTAGCGGCTTCTACGAGCAGTACTTC.

The rearrangement uses TRBV20-1 and TRBJ2-7, with a weak D call TRBD2 (6 bases). The ends were cut back, 2 bases at V and 6 bases at J, with 11 bases in the middle. Germline CDR1 and CDR2: DFQATT and SNEGSKA (reference sequence). The CDR3 is 12 amino acids. The CDR3 here is CSARPSSAEQYF. The CDR3 DNA reads TGCAGTGCTAGACCCTCTAGCGCCGAGCAGTACTTC.

The gene calls are TRBV6-5 and TRBJ2-1; 14 positions match TRBD2. Per germline, CDR1 MNHEY and CDR2 SVGAGI. The J segment lost 3 bases and the V segment lost 0 bases, leaving 1 base of the junction unmatched. CDR3 length: 17 amino acids. The CDR3 is CASSYSGLAGVYNEQFF. CDR3 DNA: TGTGCCAGCAGTTACTCGGGACTAGCGGGAGTCTACAATGAGCAGTTCTTC.